The entry below describes one TCR beta chain. This clone was seen once. Its specific antigen is unknown. The record has no base qualities; no much larger clone is one base away. This specimen comes from a study of OX40 agonist ivuxolimab in advanced cancers. About the investigation overall: Ivuxolimab was a fully human IgG2 agonistic monoclonal antibody targeting the costimulatory receptor OX40 (CD134). Peripheral TCRbeta sequencing was intended to test whether TCR sequence diversity was altered and clonal T-cell expansion was caused by ivuxolimab. Three dose-escalation patients achieved partial responses, one with hepatocellular carcinoma and two with cutaneous melanoma. The monotherapy dose-escalation portion (N of about 50 patients) of the phase I ivuxolimab trial is reported in the paper. Intravenous ivuxolimab was administered to patients every 2 weeks at six dose levels: 0.01, 0.1, 0.3, 1.5, 3 and 10 mg/kg. A male proportion of roughly 80% and a mean age of about 60 years, ranging from about 23 to 90, were recorded for the dose-escalation cohort. Of the roughly 52 dose-escalation patients, hepatocellular carcinoma was present in some 19, melanoma in approximately 15, renal cell carcinoma in 9 and head and neck cancer in 9. Patients were allowed to have had prior anti-PD-1, anti-PD-L1 or anti-CTLA-4 therapy, and 30% to 40% of the dose-escalation patients had previously received checkpoint inhibitors. Beyond this particular receptor, the publication reports: Clonal expansion of both CD4+ and CD8+ blood T cells was observed from baseline to week 6 at doses 0.1 to 3.0 mg/kg. In the 0.1-3.0 mg/kg groups, partial responders had among the lowest normalized peripheral clonal expansion, particularly in CD8+ T cells. On average, CD8+ T cells showed more expanded clones than CD4+ T cells after ivuxolimab. Low levels of normalized T-cell clonal expansion were also seen in some nonresponding patients. Which antigens the clonally expanded peripheral T cells were specific for was not determined.

For sequencing of the TCRbeta CDR3 region, genomic DNA was extracted from the sorted cells. TCRbeta CDR3 regions were sequenced using the immunoSEQ Assay. The table was pulled from immuneACCESS by TCRdb, which kept in-frame rearrangements only. Such tables lose some clones; where checked, under half of the loss comes from unresolved V genes, and the rest has no known cause. Recorded for this sample are about 50,000 clones; 87% of them occurred a single time. The biggest ten clones account for approximately 0.61% of the sample. The trial excluded patients who had a history of autoimmune disease or who were on systemic immunosuppression. In every dose cohort, peripheral blood was drawn for TCR sequencing at baseline, cycle 4 day 1, and cycle 7 day 1. Samples came from an open-label, multicenter, first-in-human phase I dose-escalation trial of ivuxolimab. Adults with locally advanced or metastatic melanoma, renal cell, hepatocellular, or head and neck squamous cell carcinoma were enrolled in the trial. Before TCR sequencing, CD4+ T cells and CD8+ T cells were sorted from peripheral blood as separate populations.

From cysteine to phenylalanine, the CDR3 is 15 amino acids long. Only the CDR3 DNA stays, 45 bases, in frame from base 1. Trimming takes 8 bases off V and 3 bases off J; junction bases not matched to a gene: 12. Based on the germline V gene (reference sequence), the CDR1 and CDR2 sequences are LNHDA and SQIVND. The TCR sequence derives from an adult with an advanced solid tumor such as melanoma, head and neck, liver or kidney cancer. The chain couples TRBV19 to TRBJ1-2, with 7 middle bases fitting TRBD1. Sequences were derived from CD4+ or CD8+ T cells sorted from blood, sampled in a trial of the OX40 agonist ivuxolimab. The sequenced DNA is TGTGCCAGTTGCCCCGTGGCAGGGGGGCACTATGGCTACACCTTC. Translated, it gives CASCPVAGGHYGYTF.